A single sample gave rise to the 21 T cell receptor beta chains below, sequenced in a study of cytomegalovirus exposure and HLA in healthy donors. The PCR employed 60 Vbeta primers together with 13 Jbeta primers. Sequencing used immunoSEQ multiplex PCR; TCRdb keeps in-frame clones, though not all of them. Among about 87,000 clones listed, about 68% were seen once. What was sequenced was PBMCs. All receptors derive from a man under 40 in good health and CMV-seropositive.

The chain employs TRBV25-1 and TRBJ2-7; D is unresolved. The V end was cut by 0 bases, the J end by 7 bases, with 4 bases between. Germline V lookup: CDR1 MGHDK, CDR2 SYGVNS. The CDR3 covers 11 residues. The CDR3 DNA is TGTGCCAGCAGTGAATATCGGGAGCAGTACTTC. Protein: CASSEYREQYF.

The V and J genes are TRBV2 and TRBJ2-1; 9 bases match TRBD2. Germline loops: CDR1 SNHLY, CDR2 FYNNEI. This CDR3 has 14 residues. The V gene end was trimmed by 6 bases and the J gene end by 5 bases; junction bases not matched to a gene: 5. Here the CDR3 DNA reads TGTGCCAGCAGGCGGGGGGGCCAGAACAATGAGCAGTTCTTC. It yields the protein CASRRGGQNNEQFF.

The chain joins TRBV28 to TRBJ2-3; D gene uncertain. The germline V gene encodes CDR1 MDHEN and CDR2 SYDVKM. The germline V and J ends were trimmed by 6 bases and 3 bases, with 7 bases remaining between them. The CDR3 length is 12 residues. CDR3 DNA: TGTGCCAGCAGGGTTACAACAGATACGCAGTATTTT. Amino acid sequence: CASRVTTDTQYF. The full variable domain, in which reference TRBV28 and TRBJ2-3 provide the parts outside the CDR3, is DVKVTQSSRYLVKRTGEKVFLECVQDMDHENMFWYRQDPGLGLRLIYFSYDVKMKEKGDIPEGYSVSREKKERFSLILESASTNQTSMYLCASRVTTDTQYFGPGTRLTVL.

This clone was observed once. V is TRBV4-1 and J is TRBJ2-1; possibly TRBD2 for D (6 bases). The CDR3 is 14 amino acids. CDR1 and CDR2 from the germline V gene are MGHRA and YSYEKL. Between the trimmed V and J ends, which lost 4 bases and 5 bases, there was a span of 12 bases. The CDR3 DNA reads TGCGCCAGCAGCCGAACCGGGACTCACAATGAGCAGTTCTTC. Translating gives CASSRTGTHNEQFF.

V gene TRBV6-5 combines with J gene TRBJ1-1, with D perhaps matching TRBD1 (5 bases). CDR3 size: 16 residues. Trimming cost V 0 bases and J 5 bases, with 16 bases left between them. Germline CDR1 is MNHEY and CDR2 is SVGAGI. The CDR3 DNA is TGTGCCAGCAGTTACTCGACGGGGGAGGGTGCGACTGAAGCTTTCTTT. Translation gives CASSYSTGEGATEAFF.

This chain joins TRBV7-2 and TRBJ2-2; D gene unclear. V was shortened by 7 bases and J by 0 bases, with 9 bases between the two germline ends. There are 14 residues in the CDR3. Germline CDR1 is SGHTA and CDR2 is FQGNSA. CDR3 amino acids: CASTVSANTGELFF. CDR3 DNA: TGTGCCAGCACCGTTTCAGCGAACACCGGGGAGCTGTTTTTT.

Only a few counts were recorded for this clone. This rearrangement joins TRBV5-1 to TRBJ1-1, with D possibly being TRBD1 (5 bases). This CDR3 has 14 amino acids. CDR1 SGHRS and CDR2 YFSETQ come from the germline V gene. V lost 0 bases and J 3 bases, leaving 9 bases between the germline ends. The DNA of the CDR3 is TGCGCCAGCAGCTTGGCGACAGAATACACTGAAGCTTTCTTT. It translates to CASSLATEYTEAFF.

The rearrangement links TRBV28 to TRBJ2-7; 7 positions match TRBD1. The germline gives CDR1 MDHEN, CDR2 SYDVKM. The ends lost 6 bases at V and 5 bases at J; junction bases unmatched: 13. The CDR3 length is 15 residues. The CDR3 bases are TGTGCCAGCAGCTTCTACAGGGGACCCGCTAACGAGCAGTACTTC. Translating it yields CASSFYRGPANEQYF.

The chain joins TRBV25-1 to TRBJ1-4, with 8 bases fitting TRBD1. In germline, CDR1 is MGHDK, CDR2 SYGVNS. The junction had 2 bases not matched to a gene; V was cut back by 6 bases and J by 8 bases. This CDR3 has 12 residues. In DNA form, the CDR3 reads TGTGCCAGCAGCTGGGACAGGGAAAAACTGTTTTTT. Translated, it gives CASSWDREKLFF. Complete variable domain (other parts from reference TRBV25-1 and TRBJ1-4): EADIYQTPRYLVIGTGKKITLECSQTMGHDKMYWYQQDPGMELHLIHYSYGVNSTEKGDLSSESTVSRIRTEHFPLTLESARPSHTSQYLCASSWDREKLFFGSGTQLSVL.

This clone was seen just once. The CDR3 spells CASSPGGGGRQETQYF. In DNA form, the CDR3 reads TGTGCCAGCAGCCCCGGCGGTGGAGGGCGACAAGAGACCCAGTACTTC. The chain recombines TRBV5-4 with TRBJ2-5; D is possibly TRBD2 (6 bases). The CDR3 runs to 16 residues. Trimming pared 4 bases from V and 2 bases from J, leaving 18 bases between. The germline gives CDR1 SGHNT, CDR2 YYREEE (reference sequence).

This chain connects TRBV28 to TRBJ1-1; TRBD1 matches 9 bases. Looked up from germline, CDR1 is MDHEN and CDR2 is SYDVKM. V lost 4 bases, J lost 5 bases, and 8 bases stayed unmatched. CDR3 length: 15 amino acids. The CDR3 protein is CASSSTGGGGTEAFF. DNA of the CDR3: TGTGCCAGCAGTTCTACAGGGGGCGGCGGTACTGAAGCTTTCTTT. Full variable domain (rest looked up from reference TRBV28 and TRBJ1-1): DVKVTQSSRYLVKRTGEKVFLECVQDMDHENMFWYRQDPGLGLRLIYFSYDVKMKEKGDIPEGYSVSREKKERFSLILESASTNQTSMYLCASSSTGGGGTEAFFGQGTRLTVV.

The V gene is TRBV14, the J gene TRBJ1-4; D is possibly TRBD1 (5 bases). Trimming pared 4 bases from V and 7 bases from J, leaving 10 bases between. The CDR3 is made up of 13 amino acids. Germline V gene data show CDR1 as SGHDN and CDR2 as FVKESK. CDR3 nucleotides: TGTGCCAGCAGCCCCGGAGGGACTGAAAAACTGTTTTTT. Its protein is CASSPGGTEKLFF.

This clone was picked up one time. The rearrangement uses TRBV29-1 and TRBJ2-2; possibly TRBD2 for D (5 bases). Germline CDR1 is SQVTM and CDR2 is ANQGSEA. The CDR3 totals 14 residues. V dropped 2 bases and J dropped 1 base, with 8 bases sitting between them. The CDR3 DNA sequence: TGCAGCGTTGAACTAGGGAGGAACACCGGGGAGCTGTTTTTT. Amino acid sequence: CSVELGRNTGELFF.

V is TRBV7-2 and J is TRBJ2-6; 7 nucleotides line up with TRBD1. Germline V lookup: CDR1 SGHTA, CDR2 FQGNSA. Losses at the gene ends were 5 bases for V and 2 bases for J; bases not matched to a gene: 9. The CDR3 loop spans 17 amino acids. The CDR3 spells CASSETGRLAGANVLTF. The CDR3 DNA is TGTGCCAGCAGCGAGACAGGGAGACTTGCTGGGGCCAACGTCCTGACTTTC.

This chain links TRBV7-9 with TRBJ2-3, with a tentative D call TRBD1 (6 bases). V was trimmed by 5 bases and J by 4 bases, leaving 13 bases between them. CDR1 is SEHNR, CDR2 FQNEAQ, per germline (reference sequence). This CDR3 spans 14 amino acids. CDR3 DNA sequence: TGTGCCAGCAGCCTCAGGGGCTCGTCAGATACGCAGTATTTT. This translates into CASSLRGSSDTQYF. The entire variable domain, with the rest obtained from reference TRBV7-9 and TRBJ2-3, is as follows: DTGVSQNPRHKITKRGQNVTFRCDPISEHNRLYWYRQTLGQGPEFLTYFQNEAQLEKSRLLSDRFSAERPKGSFSTLEIQRTEQGDSAMYLCASSLRGSSDTQYFGPGTRLTVL.

This rearrangement joins TRBV7-2 to TRBJ2-1; perhaps TRBD1 as D (5 bases). V lost 1 base and J lost 5, with 12 bases in between. Germline lookup yields CDR1 SGHTA and CDR2 FQGNSA. The CDR3 runs to 15 residues. CDR3 nucleotides: TGTGCCAGCAGCTTAGATGTAGGGGAACACAATGAGCAGTTCTTC. Translating gives CASSLDVGEHNEQFF.

This chain joins TRBV5-1 and TRBJ1-6, with D possibly being TRBD1 (5 bases). Germline values: CDR1 SGHRS, CDR2 YFSETQ. Trimming pared 3 bases from V and 4 bases from J, leaving 20 bases between. This CDR3 has 18 amino acids. The CDR3 nucleotides are TGCGCCAGCAGCTCTCAGGGTATGGGGGGACTATATAATTCACCCCTCCACTTT. As protein: CASSSQGMGGLYNSPLHF.

The chain has TRBV19 and TRBJ2-5; D perhaps matches TRBD2 (6 bases). Trimming pared 2 bases from V and 2 bases from J, leaving 9 bases between. The CDR3 is 14 amino acids. Germline V gene sequence: CDR1 LNHDA, CDR2 SQIVND (reference sequence). CDR3 in DNA: TGTGCCAGTAGTATAACTGGGAGGCAAGAGACCCAGTACTTC. It is translated as CASSITGRQETQYF.

The chain combines TRBV5-6 with TRBJ2-7; 8 bases line up with TRBD2. CDR1 and CDR2 from the germline V gene are SGHDT and YYEEEE. The V segment lost 5 bases and the J segment 3 bases; nucleotides outside the gene matches: 10. The CDR3 is 15 amino acids. CDR3 loop: CASRHKSGRFYEQYF. The DNA for the CDR3 is TGTGCCAGCAGGCACAAGAGCGGGAGATTCTACGAGCAGTACTTC. The full variable domain, its missing parts supplied by reference TRBV5-6 and TRBJ2-7, is DAGVTQSPTHLIKTRGQQVTLRCSPKSGHDTVSWYQQALGQGPQFIFQYYEEEERQRGNFPDRFSGHQFPNYSSELNVNALLLGDSALYLCASRHKSGRFYEQYFGPGTRLTVT.

The chain combines TRBV4-2 with TRBJ2-7; 10 nucleotides line up with TRBD2. Trimming took 2 bases from V and 3 from J; bases not matched to a gene: 1. This CDR3 region has 14 residues. CDR1 is LGHNA and CDR2 is YNFKEQ in the germline V gene. The CDR3 DNA reads TGTGCCAGCAGCCAACGGACTAGCGGCTACGAGCAGTACTTC. It is translated as CASSQRTSGYEQYF.

This chain joins TRBV9 and TRBJ1-2; D is uncertain. The CDR3 spans 12 residues. Germline assignment: CDR1 SGDLS and CDR2 YYNGEE. Trimming pared 0 bases from V and 11 bases from J, leaving 11 bases between. The CDR3 DNA follows: TGTGCCAGCAGCGTAGGCCTAGGAGGATACACCTTC. Protein: CASSVGLGGYTF. Using reference TRBV9 and TRBJ1-2 for the parts outside the CDR3, the full variable domain is DSGVTQTPKHLITATGQRVTLRCSPRSGDLSVYWYQQSLDQGLQFLIQYYNGEERAKGNILERFSAQQFPDLHSELNLSSLELGDSALYFCASSVGLGGYTFGSGTRLTVV.